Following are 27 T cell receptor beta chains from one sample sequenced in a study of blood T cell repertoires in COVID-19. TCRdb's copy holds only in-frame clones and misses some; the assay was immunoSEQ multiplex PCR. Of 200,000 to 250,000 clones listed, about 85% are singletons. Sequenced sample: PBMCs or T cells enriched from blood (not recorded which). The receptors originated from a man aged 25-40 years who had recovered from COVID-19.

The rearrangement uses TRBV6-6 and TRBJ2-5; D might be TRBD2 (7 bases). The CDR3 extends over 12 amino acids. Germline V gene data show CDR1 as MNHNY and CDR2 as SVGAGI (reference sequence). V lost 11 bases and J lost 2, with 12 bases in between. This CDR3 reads CAGAGAQETQYF. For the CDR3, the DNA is TGTGCCGGCGCGGGGGCACAAGAGACCCAGTACTTC.

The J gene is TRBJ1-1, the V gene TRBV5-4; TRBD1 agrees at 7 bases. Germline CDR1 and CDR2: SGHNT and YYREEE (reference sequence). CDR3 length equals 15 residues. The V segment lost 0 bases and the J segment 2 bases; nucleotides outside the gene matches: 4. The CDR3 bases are TGTGCCAGCAGCTTGGCCAGGGGGTTCAACACTGAAGCTTTCTTT. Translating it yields CASSLARGFNTEAFF.

CDR3 nucleotide sequence: TGTGCCTGGAGGGGGGGATTCAATCAGCCCCAGCATTTT. Translation gives CAWRGGFNQPQHF. V and J are TRBV30 and TRBJ1-5; D might be TRBD1 (5 bases). CDR3 length: 13 amino acids. V lost 3 bases and J 3 bases, leaving 9 bases between the germline ends. Germline V lookup: CDR1 GTSNPN, CDR2 SVGIG (reference sequence).

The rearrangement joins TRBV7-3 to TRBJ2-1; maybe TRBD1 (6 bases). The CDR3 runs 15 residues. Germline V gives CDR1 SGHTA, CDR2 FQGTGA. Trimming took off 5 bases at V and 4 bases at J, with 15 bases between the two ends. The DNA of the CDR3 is TGTGCCAGCAGCGCAGCTGTAGGGGGTTACAATGAGCAGTTCTTC. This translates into CASSAAVGGYNEQFF.

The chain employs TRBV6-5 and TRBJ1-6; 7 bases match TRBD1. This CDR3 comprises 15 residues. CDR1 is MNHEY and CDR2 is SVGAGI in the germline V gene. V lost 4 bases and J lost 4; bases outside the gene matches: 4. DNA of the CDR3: TGTGCCAGCAGTTCCCGGACAGGATATAATTCACCCCTCCACTTT. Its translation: CASSSRTGYNSPLHF.

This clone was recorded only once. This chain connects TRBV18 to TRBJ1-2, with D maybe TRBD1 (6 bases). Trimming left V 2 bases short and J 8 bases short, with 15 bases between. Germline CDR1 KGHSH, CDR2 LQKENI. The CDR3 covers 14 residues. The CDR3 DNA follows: TGTGCCAGCTCACCAGAATCAGGGGCGAGCGGCTACACCTTC. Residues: CASSPESGASGYTF. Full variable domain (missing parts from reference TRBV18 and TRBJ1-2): NAGVMQNPRHLVRRRGQEARLRCSPMKGHSHVYWYRQLPEEGLKFMVYLQKENIIDESGMPKERFSAEFPKEGPSILRIQQVVRGDSAAYFCASSPESGASGYTFGSGTRLTVV.

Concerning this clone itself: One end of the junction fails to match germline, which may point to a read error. The CDR3 loop reads CASSDTSASYNEQFF. DNA of the CDR3: TGTGCTAGCAGCGATACTAGCGCCTCCTACAATGAGCAGTTCTTC. The chain links TRBV7-7 to TRBJ2-1, with 7 bases lining up with TRBD2. There are 15 residues in the CDR3. In germline, CDR1 is SSHAT, CDR2 FNYEAQ (reference sequence).

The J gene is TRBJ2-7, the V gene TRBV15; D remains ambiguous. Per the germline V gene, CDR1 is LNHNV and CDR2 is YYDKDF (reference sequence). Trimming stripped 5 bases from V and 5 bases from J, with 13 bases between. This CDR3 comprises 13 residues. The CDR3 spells CATSFSYINEQYF. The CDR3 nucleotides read TGTGCCACCAGCTTCAGTTACATCAACGAGCAGTACTTC.

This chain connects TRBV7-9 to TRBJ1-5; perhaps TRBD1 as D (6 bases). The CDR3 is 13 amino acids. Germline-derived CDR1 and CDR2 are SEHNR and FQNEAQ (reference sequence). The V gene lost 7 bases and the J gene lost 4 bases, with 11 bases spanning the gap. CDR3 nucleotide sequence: TGTGCCAGCACGCCTCAGGGGAATCAGCCCCAGCATTTT. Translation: CASTPQGNQPQHF.

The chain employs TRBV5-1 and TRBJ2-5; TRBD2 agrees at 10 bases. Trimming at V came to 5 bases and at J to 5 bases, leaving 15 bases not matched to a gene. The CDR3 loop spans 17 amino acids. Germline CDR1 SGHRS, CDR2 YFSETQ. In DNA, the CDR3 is TGCGCCAGCAGGCGGGTGGGCGGACTAGCGGCGGGGGAGACCCAGTACTTC. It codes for CASRRVGGLAAGETQYF.

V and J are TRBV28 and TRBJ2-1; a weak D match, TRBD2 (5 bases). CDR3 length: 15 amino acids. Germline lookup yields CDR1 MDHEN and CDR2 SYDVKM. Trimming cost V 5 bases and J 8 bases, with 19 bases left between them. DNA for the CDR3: TGTGCCAGCAGTCCCGTCGGGGTACATAACTATGAGCAGTTCTTC. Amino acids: CASSPVGVHNYEQFF.

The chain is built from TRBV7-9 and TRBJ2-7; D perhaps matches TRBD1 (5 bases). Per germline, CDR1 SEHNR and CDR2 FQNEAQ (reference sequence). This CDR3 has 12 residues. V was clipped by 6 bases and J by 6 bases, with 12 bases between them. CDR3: CASREQGFEQYF. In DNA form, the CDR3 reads TGTGCCAGCAGAGAGCAGGGATTCGAGCAGTACTTC.

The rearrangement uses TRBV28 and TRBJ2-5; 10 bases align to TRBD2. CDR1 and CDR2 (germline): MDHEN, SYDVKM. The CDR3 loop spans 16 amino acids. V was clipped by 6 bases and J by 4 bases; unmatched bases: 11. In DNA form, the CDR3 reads TGTGCCAGCAGGGCCTCCCCGGGACTAGCGCTAGAGACCCAGTACTTC. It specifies CASRASPGLALETQYF.

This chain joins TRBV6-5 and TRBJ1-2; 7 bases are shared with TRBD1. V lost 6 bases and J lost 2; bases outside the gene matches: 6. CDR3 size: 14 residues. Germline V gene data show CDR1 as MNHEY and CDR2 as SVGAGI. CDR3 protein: CASSAGDSNYGYTF. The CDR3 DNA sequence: TGTGCCAGCAGCGCTGGGGACAGCAACTATGGCTACACCTTC.

The CDR3 nucleotides read TGTGCCAGCAGTTTCCCCGGGAGCTCCTACGAGCAGTACTTC. It specifies CASSFPGSSYEQYF. The chain joins TRBV28 to TRBJ2-7; D perhaps matches TRBD2 (6 bases). V lost 3 bases to trimming and J lost 0 bases, with 9 bases between them. The germline V gene encodes CDR1 MDHEN and CDR2 SYDVKM. This CDR3 contains 14 residues.

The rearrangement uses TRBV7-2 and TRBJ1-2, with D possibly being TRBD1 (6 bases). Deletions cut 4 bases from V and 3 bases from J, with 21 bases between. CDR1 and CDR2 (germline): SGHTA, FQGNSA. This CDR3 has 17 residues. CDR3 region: CASSSELNRAAYYGYTF. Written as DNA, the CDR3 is TGTGCCAGCAGCTCGGAATTGAACAGGGCCGCTTACTATGGCTACACCTTC.

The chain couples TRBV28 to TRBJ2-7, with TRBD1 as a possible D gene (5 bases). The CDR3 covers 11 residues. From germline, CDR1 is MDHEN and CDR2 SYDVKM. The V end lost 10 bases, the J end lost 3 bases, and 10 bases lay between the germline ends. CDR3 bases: TGTGCCATCCATCAGGGCTACGAGCAGTACTTC. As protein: CAIHQGYEQYF.

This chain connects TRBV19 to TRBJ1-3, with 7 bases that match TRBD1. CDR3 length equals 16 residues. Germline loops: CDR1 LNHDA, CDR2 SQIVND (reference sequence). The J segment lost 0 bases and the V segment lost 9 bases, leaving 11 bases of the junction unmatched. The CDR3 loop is CASVKRTGDSGNTIYF. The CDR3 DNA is TGTGCCAGCGTAAAGAGGACAGGAGACTCTGGAAACACCATATATTTT.

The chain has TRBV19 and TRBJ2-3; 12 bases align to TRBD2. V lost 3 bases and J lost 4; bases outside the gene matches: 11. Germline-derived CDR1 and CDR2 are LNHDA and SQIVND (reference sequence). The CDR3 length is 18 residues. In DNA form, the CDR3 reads TGTGCCAGTAGTATTGGAGCGGGTCTAGCGGGGGGGTCAGATACGCAGTATTTT. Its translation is CASSIGAGLAGGSDTQYF.

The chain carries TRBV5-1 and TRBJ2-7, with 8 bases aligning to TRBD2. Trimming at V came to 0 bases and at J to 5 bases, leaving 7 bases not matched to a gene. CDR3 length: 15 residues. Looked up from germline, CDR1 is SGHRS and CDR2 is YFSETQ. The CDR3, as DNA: TGCGCCAGCAGCTTGGAAAAAGCGGGAGTGAACGAGCAGTACTTC. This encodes CASSLEKAGVNEQYF.

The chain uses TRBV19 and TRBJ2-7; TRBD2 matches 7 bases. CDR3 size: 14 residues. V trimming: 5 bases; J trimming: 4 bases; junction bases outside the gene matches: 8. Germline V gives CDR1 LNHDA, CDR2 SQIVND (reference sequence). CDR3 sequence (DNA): TGTGCCAGTAGTGCCCGGACTAGTCGGTACGAGCAGTACTTC. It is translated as CASSARTSRYEQYF.

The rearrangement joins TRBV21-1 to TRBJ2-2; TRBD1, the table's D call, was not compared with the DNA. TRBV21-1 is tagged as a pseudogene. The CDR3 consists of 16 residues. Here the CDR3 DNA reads TGTGCCAGCAGCAAATCCGGGACAGGGGATGCTGGGGAGCTGTTTTTT. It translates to CASSKSGTGDAGELFF.

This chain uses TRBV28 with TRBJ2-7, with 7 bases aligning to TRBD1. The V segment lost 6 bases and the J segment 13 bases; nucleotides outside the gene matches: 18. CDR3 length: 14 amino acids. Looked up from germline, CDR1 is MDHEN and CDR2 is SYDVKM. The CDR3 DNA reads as TGTGCCAGCAGCGGGACAGATCGCCCCCAGAGTTTATACTTC. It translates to CASSGTDRPQSLYF.

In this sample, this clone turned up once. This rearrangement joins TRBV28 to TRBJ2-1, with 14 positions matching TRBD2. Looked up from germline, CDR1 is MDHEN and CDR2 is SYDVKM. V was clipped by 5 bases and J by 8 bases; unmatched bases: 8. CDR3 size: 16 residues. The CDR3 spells CASSGGTSGRGYEQFF. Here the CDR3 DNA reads TGTGCCAGCAGTGGGGGGACTAGCGGGAGAGGTTATGAGCAGTTCTTC.

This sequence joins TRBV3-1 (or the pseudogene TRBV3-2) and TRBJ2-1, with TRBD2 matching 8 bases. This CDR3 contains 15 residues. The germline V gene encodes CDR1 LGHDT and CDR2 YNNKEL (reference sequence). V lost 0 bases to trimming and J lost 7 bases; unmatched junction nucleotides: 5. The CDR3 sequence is CASSQEGTRGNEQFF. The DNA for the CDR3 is TGTGCCAGCAGCCAAGAGGGGACTAGAGGTAATGAGCAGTTCTTC.

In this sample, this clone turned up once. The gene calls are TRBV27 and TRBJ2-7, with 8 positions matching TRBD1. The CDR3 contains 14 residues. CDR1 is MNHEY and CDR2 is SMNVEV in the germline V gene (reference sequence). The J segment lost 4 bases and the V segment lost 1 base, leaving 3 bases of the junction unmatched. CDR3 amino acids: CASSLWRQGYEQYF. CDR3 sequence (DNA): TGTGCCAGCAGTTTATGGAGACAGGGGTACGAGCAGTACTTC.

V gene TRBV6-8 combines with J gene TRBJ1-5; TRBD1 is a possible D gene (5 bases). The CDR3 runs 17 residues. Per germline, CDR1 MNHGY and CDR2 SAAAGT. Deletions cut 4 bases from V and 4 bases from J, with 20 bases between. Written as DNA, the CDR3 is TGTGCCAGCAGTTGGAGGGGCGACACCGATCCTAATCAGCCCCAGCATTTT. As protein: CASSWRGDTDPNQPQHF.